Listed here is a single T cell receptor (beta chain). This entry belongs to a study of shared clonotypes between healthy human individuals. This table comes from immunoSEQ multiplex PCR, and its TCRdb copy is limited to in-frame clones, with some not included. The sample lists under 1,100,000 clones, more than 75% occurring once. The specimen was memory CD4+ T cells from PBMCs. Subset meaning: CD45RA-negative fraction. This TCR was sampled from a man between 18 and 29 years old in good health. Some clones in this sample may be carry-over from other donors' samples.

The CDR3 DNA is TGTGCCAGCAGGATCACGGGGGTCGAGACCCAGTACTTC. It encodes CASRITGVETQYF. The rearrangement uses TRBV2 and TRBJ2-5; D may be TRBD2 (6 bases). From germline, CDR1 is SNHLY and CDR2 FYNNEI. The CDR3 length is 13 residues. V was shortened by 6 bases and J by 5 bases, with 13 bases between the two germline ends. The full variable domain, rest sourced from reference TRBV2 and TRBJ2-5, is EPEVTQTPSHQVTQMGQEVILRCVPISNHLYFYWYRQILGQKVEFLVSFYNNEISEKSEIFDDQFSVERPDGSNFTLKIRSTKLEDSAMYFCASRITGVETQYFGPGTRLLVL.